The present TCR beta chain was sequenced within a study of OX40 agonist ivuxolimab in advanced cancers. Study-level background: Dose-escalation patients' cancers were hepatocellular carcinoma, melanoma, renal cell or head and neck cancer. Participants could have had prior anti-PD-1, anti-PD-L1 or anti-CTLA-4 therapy, and around 40% had some. Study results and limitations: The specificity for antigen of the expanded peripheral T cells was not determined.

After removal of 11 bases from V and 0 bases from J, the junction contained 11 bases not matched to a gene. The CDR3 sequence is 15 residues long. Germline loops: CDR1 ENHRY, CDR2 SYGVKD. Sequenced by immunoSEQ multiplex PCR; TCRdb stores in-frame clones only, minus some. The sample carries about 60,000 clones, approximately 86% recorded once. On this clone itself: Antigen unknown.

The sequencing here drew on CD4+ or CD8+ T cells sorted from blood, taken in a trial of the OX40 agonist ivuxolimab. The origin of this receptor is an adult with an advanced solid tumor such as melanoma, head and neck, liver or kidney cancer. The chain uses TRBV10-3 and TRBJ2-3; TRBD2 aligns across 7 bases. DNA for the CDR3: TGTGCCGTTAAAGGGGTGGGAGGGAGCACAGATACGCAGTATTTT. Protein sequence: CAVKGVGGSTDTQYF.